The rows below give T cell receptor beta chains drawn from one sample of a study of cytomegalovirus exposure and HLA in healthy donors. TCRdb's copy holds only in-frame clones and misses some; the assay was immunoSEQ multiplex PCR. This table holds about 200,000 clones, around 80% found once. The sequencing input was PBMCs. Source of these receptors: a woman under 40 in good health and CMV-seronegative. The CDR3 runs from the conserved cysteine through the conserved F or W. Fields, in order: V gene, clone size, J gene, CDR3 length, D gene, CDR3 DNA, CDR3 protein. A D gene is named only where the DNA matches it firmly. Clone size is not always given. Where it is, it says once, few, many or a class for expanded clones.

v_call: TRBV2; clone_size: NA; j_call: TRBJ1-2; cdr3_length: 13; d_call: TRBD1; cdr3_nt: TGTGCCAGCCAGACAGGGGGTAAGAGTGGCTACACCTTC; cdr3_aa: CASQTGGKSGYTF
v_call: TRBV29-1; clone_size: NA; j_call: TRBJ2-7; cdr3_length: 12; d_call: NA; cdr3_nt: TGCAGCGTTGAGGAGAGGGACTACGAGCAGTACTTC; cdr3_aa: CSVEERDYEQYF
v_call: TRBV5-4; clone_size: NA; j_call: TRBJ2-1; cdr3_length: 14; d_call: NA; cdr3_nt: TGTGCCAGCAGCCTACCTAGCTCCTACAATGAGCAGTTCTTC; cdr3_aa: CASSLPSSYNEQFF
v_call: TRBV19; clone_size: NA; j_call: TRBJ1-5; cdr3_length: 14; d_call: NA; cdr3_nt: TGTGCCAGTAGTATCGGAGCGTACAATCAGCCCCAGCATTTT; cdr3_aa: CASSIGAYNQPQHF
v_call: TRBV27; clone_size: few; j_call: TRBJ2-7; cdr3_length: 13; d_call: TRBD2; cdr3_nt: TGTGCCAGCAGTTTGGTGCCGGGAGGCGAGCAGTACTTC; cdr3_aa: CASSLVPGGEQYF
v_call: TRBV7-2; clone_size: NA; j_call: TRBJ2-1; cdr3_length: 13; d_call: NA; cdr3_nt: TGTGCCAGCAGCTTCAGGGGAGGGGATGAGCAGTTCTTC; cdr3_aa: CASSFRGGDEQFF
v_call: TRBV7-2; clone_size: NA; j_call: TRBJ1-1; cdr3_length: 14; d_call: NA; cdr3_nt: TGTGCCAGCAGCTTGAGTTTTTCGAACACTGAAGCTTTCTTT; cdr3_aa: CASSLSFSNTEAFF
v_call: TRBV27; clone_size: NA; j_call: TRBJ2-1; cdr3_length: 14; d_call: NA; cdr3_nt: TGTGCCAGCAGAAGGACGGGAAATTACAATGAGCAGTTCTTC; cdr3_aa: CASRRTGNYNEQFF
v_call: TRBV5-1; clone_size: NA; j_call: TRBJ2-1; cdr3_length: 13; d_call: TRBD1; cdr3_nt: TGCGCCAGCAGCTTGGAGGGGGCCAATGAGCAGTTCTTC; cdr3_aa: CASSLEGANEQFF
v_call: TRBV7-9; clone_size: few; j_call: TRBJ2-7; cdr3_length: 12; d_call: NA; cdr3_nt: TGTGCCAGCGGGGACTCCTCCTACGAGCAGTACTTC; cdr3_aa: CASGDSSYEQYF
v_call: TRBV28; clone_size: few; j_call: TRBJ2-7; cdr3_length: 12; d_call: NA; cdr3_nt: TGTGCCAGCAGCAAGGGAGCCTACGAGCAGTACTTC; cdr3_aa: CASSKGAYEQYF
v_call: TRBV7-9; clone_size: NA; j_call: TRBJ1-2; cdr3_length: 13; d_call: NA; cdr3_nt: TGTGCCAGCAGCACCCGACAGAACTATGGCTACACCTTC; cdr3_aa: CASSTRQNYGYTF
v_call: TRBV2; clone_size: NA; j_call: TRBJ2-5; cdr3_length: 12; d_call: NA; cdr3_nt: TGTGCCAGCATTGGGGCAGGGGAGACCCAGTACTTC; cdr3_aa: CASIGAGETQYF
v_call: TRBV6-1; clone_size: NA; j_call: TRBJ1-1; cdr3_length: 14; d_call: NA; cdr3_nt: TGTGCCAGCAGTTTAACAGGGAGCACCACTGAAGCTTTCTTT; cdr3_aa: CASSLTGSTTEAFF
v_call: TRBV11-3; clone_size: NA; j_call: TRBJ1-2; cdr3_length: 16; d_call: NA; cdr3_nt: TGTGCCAGCAGCTCCGAAATGGCGGCAGGGCTCTGTGGCTACACCTTC; cdr3_aa: CASSSEMAAGLCGYTF
v_call: TRBV10-3; clone_size: few; j_call: TRBJ2-7; cdr3_length: 14; d_call: TRBD2; cdr3_nt: TGTGCCATCAGCACTAGCGGCTACTCCTACGAGCAGTACTTC; cdr3_aa: CAISTSGYSYEQYF
v_call: TRBV5-6; clone_size: NA; j_call: TRBJ1-2; cdr3_length: 13; d_call: TRBD1; cdr3_nt: TGTGCCAGCAACGACAGGGACTACTATGGCTACACCTTC; cdr3_aa: CASNDRDYYGYTF
v_call: TRBV6-1; clone_size: NA; j_call: TRBJ2-7; cdr3_length: 14; d_call: NA; cdr3_nt: TGTGCCAGCAGTGATGAGATTACCTCCTACGAGCAGTACTTC; cdr3_aa: CASSDEITSYEQYF
v_call: TRBV11-2; clone_size: NA; j_call: TRBJ1-1; cdr3_length: 14; d_call: NA; cdr3_nt: TGTGCCAGCACCCGAAACGCAGTGAACACTGAAGCTTTCTTT; cdr3_aa: CASTRNAVNTEAFF
v_call: TRBV6-4; clone_size: NA; j_call: TRBJ2-1; cdr3_length: 15; d_call: NA; cdr3_nt: TGTGCCAGCAGTGACTCGACAACAGGGACAATTGAGCAGTTCTTC; cdr3_aa: CASSDSTTGTIEQFF
v_call: TRBV5-6; clone_size: NA; j_call: TRBJ1-1; cdr3_length: 14; d_call: NA; cdr3_nt: TGTGCCAGCAGCTTGGCAAATAGCCTCGCTGAAGCTTTCTTT; cdr3_aa: CASSLANSLAEAFF
v_call: TRBV9; clone_size: few; j_call: TRBJ1-1; cdr3_length: 15; d_call: TRBD1; cdr3_nt: TGTGCCAGCAGCCTCCGCGGGACAGGGGCCACTGAAGCTTTCTTT; cdr3_aa: CASSLRGTGATEAFF
v_call: TRBV27; clone_size: NA; j_call: TRBJ2-5; cdr3_length: 14; d_call: TRBD1; cdr3_nt: TGTGCCAGCAGCTATAGGACAGGGAGAGAGACCCAGTACTTC; cdr3_aa: CASSYRTGRETQYF
v_call: TRBV10-1; clone_size: few; j_call: TRBJ2-2; cdr3_length: 15; d_call: TRBD1; cdr3_nt: TGCGCCAGCAGTGAGTTCGCAGGGGGCACCGGGGAGCTGTTTTTT; cdr3_aa: CASSEFAGGTGELFF
v_call: TRBV5-6; clone_size: NA; j_call: TRBJ1-1; cdr3_length: 13; d_call: TRBD1; cdr3_nt: TGTGCCAGCAGCTTGGTCAGGGGGATTGAAGCTTTCTTT; cdr3_aa: CASSLVRGIEAFF
v_call: TRBV5-1; clone_size: NA; j_call: TRBJ2-2; cdr3_length: 15; d_call: TRBD2; cdr3_nt: TGCGCCACCCACGCGGGGGGGGCAAGCACCGGGGAGCTGTTTTTT; cdr3_aa: CATHAGGASTGELFF
v_call: TRBV27; clone_size: NA; j_call: TRBJ1-6; cdr3_length: 17; d_call: TRBD1; cdr3_nt: TGTGCCAGCAGTTTGGACAGGAGCCCCTCCTATAATTCACCCCTCCACTTT; cdr3_aa: CASSLDRSPSYNSPLHF
v_call: TRBV6-1; clone_size: NA; j_call: TRBJ1-2; cdr3_length: 12; d_call: NA; cdr3_nt: TGTGCCAGCAGTGCCCAGGGGTCTGGCTACACCTTC; cdr3_aa: CASSAQGSGYTF
v_call: TRBV14; clone_size: NA; j_call: TRBJ2-5; cdr3_length: 15; d_call: TRBD1; cdr3_nt: TGTGCCAGCAGCCATAGGGACAGGTTAAAAGAGACCCAGTACTTC; cdr3_aa: CASSHRDRLKETQYF
v_call: TRBV5-8; clone_size: NA; j_call: TRBJ1-2; cdr3_length: 14; d_call: NA; cdr3_nt: TGTGCCAGCAGCGCCCAGGCTGCATTCTATGGCTACACCTTC; cdr3_aa: CASSAQAAFYGYTF
v_call: TRBV9; clone_size: NA; j_call: TRBJ2-7; cdr3_length: 16; d_call: NA; cdr3_nt: TGTGCCAGCAGCGTACCACTTCAGACAGAGAACTACGAGCAGTACTTC; cdr3_aa: CASSVPLQTENYEQYF
v_call: TRBV27; clone_size: NA; j_call: TRBJ1-1; cdr3_length: 13; d_call: NA; cdr3_nt: TGTGCCAGCCTCTCAAACCGCCCAGTTGAAGCTTTCTTT; cdr3_aa: CASLSNRPVEAFF
v_call: TRBV7-9; clone_size: NA; j_call: TRBJ2-1; cdr3_length: 16; d_call: NA; cdr3_nt: TGTGCCAGCAACCACCTCCGGGCCCTAGCTCGGAATGAGCAGTTCTTC; cdr3_aa: CASNHLRALARNEQFF
v_call: TRBV5-1; clone_size: NA; j_call: TRBJ1-2; cdr3_length: 14; d_call: TRBD1; cdr3_nt: TGCGCCAGCAGCCTGGGGACAGGGAGCTATGGCTACACCTTC; cdr3_aa: CASSLGTGSYGYTF
v_call: TRBV5-1; clone_size: few; j_call: TRBJ1-1; cdr3_length: 14; d_call: NA; cdr3_nt: TGCGCCAGCACAACGGCGGGGATGAACACTGAAGCTTTCTTT; cdr3_aa: CASTTAGMNTEAFF
v_call: TRBV7-3; clone_size: NA; j_call: TRBJ2-5; cdr3_length: 13; d_call: NA; cdr3_nt: TGTGCCAGCAGCCTCGGGGAACGGGAGACCCAGTACTTC; cdr3_aa: CASSLGERETQYF
v_call: TRBV6-5; clone_size: once; j_call: TRBJ2-1; cdr3_length: 14; d_call: TRBD2; cdr3_nt: TGTGCCAGCAGTTACCAGTTAGCGGGGGGTGAGCAGTTCTTC; cdr3_aa: CASSYQLAGGEQFF
v_call: TRBV6-4; clone_size: NA; j_call: TRBJ2-2; cdr3_length: 16; d_call: TRBD2; cdr3_nt: TGTGCCAGCAGTGACTCCGGGGGGGGGAACACCGGGGAGCTGTTTTTT; cdr3_aa: CASSDSGGGNTGELFF
v_call: TRBV5-1; clone_size: once; j_call: TRBJ2-1; cdr3_length: 15; d_call: TRBD1; cdr3_nt: TGCGCCAGCAGCTTGAGAGACAGGGGGGTCAATGAGCAGTTCTTC; cdr3_aa: CASSLRDRGVNEQFF
v_call: TRBV30; clone_size: NA; j_call: TRBJ1-1; cdr3_length: 12; d_call: NA; cdr3_nt: TGTGCCTGGAGTGTAGGCAGGGCTGAAGCTTTCTTT; cdr3_aa: CAWSVGRAEAFF
v_call: TRBV28; clone_size: NA; j_call: TRBJ1-5; cdr3_length: 13; d_call: NA; cdr3_nt: TGTGCCAGCAGTTTATGGGCCGATCAGCCCCAGCATTTT; cdr3_aa: CASSLWADQPQHF
v_call: TRBV7-9; clone_size: NA; j_call: TRBJ2-2; cdr3_length: 16; d_call: NA; cdr3_nt: TGTGCCAGCAGCTTAGCTCGAGCGTTCATCACCGGGGAGCTGTTTTTT; cdr3_aa: CASSLARAFITGELFF
v_call: TRBV30; clone_size: once; j_call: TRBJ2-5; cdr3_length: 14; d_call: NA; cdr3_nt: TGTGCCTGGAGTGTACCGGGGGTAGGTGAGACCCAGTACTTC; cdr3_aa: CAWSVPGVGETQYF
v_call: TRBV5-1; clone_size: NA; j_call: TRBJ2-5; cdr3_length: 15; d_call: TRBD2; cdr3_nt: TGCGCCAGCAGCTTGGGCGGGACTAGCGAAGAGACCCAGTACTTC; cdr3_aa: CASSLGGTSEETQYF
v_call: TRBV5-1; clone_size: NA; j_call: TRBJ2-5; cdr3_length: 17; d_call: TRBD1; cdr3_nt: TGCGCCAGCAGCTCCTATCACAGGGGGCTACCACAAGAGACCCAGTACTTC; cdr3_aa: CASSSYHRGLPQETQYF
v_call: TRBV19; clone_size: few; j_call: TRBJ1-3; cdr3_length: 16; d_call: NA; cdr3_nt: TGTGCCAGTAGTACGGAACAGCTCTACTCTGGAAACACCATATATTTT; cdr3_aa: CASSTEQLYSGNTIYF
v_call: TRBV7-9; clone_size: NA; j_call: TRBJ1-4; cdr3_length: 17; d_call: TRBD1; cdr3_nt: TGTGCCAGCAGCTTAGGGGCCGGACAGGATTCTAATGAAAAACTGTTTTTT; cdr3_aa: CASSLGAGQDSNEKLFF
v_call: TRBV10-1; clone_size: NA; j_call: TRBJ2-7; cdr3_length: 15; d_call: NA; cdr3_nt: TGCGCCAGCAGTGGGCACGGGGGGCCGTCTTACGAGCAGTACTTC; cdr3_aa: CASSGHGGPSYEQYF
v_call: TRBV28; clone_size: NA; j_call: TRBJ2-1; cdr3_length: 15; d_call: NA; cdr3_nt: TGTGCCAGCAGTTTCAGGCAGAGCTCCTACAATGAGCAGTTCTTC; cdr3_aa: CASSFRQSSYNEQFF
v_call: TRBV5-1; clone_size: NA; j_call: TRBJ2-7; cdr3_length: 15; d_call: TRBD1; cdr3_nt: TGCGCCAGCAGGCCTCAAGGACAGGGCTCTTACGAGCAGTACTTC; cdr3_aa: CASRPQGQGSYEQYF
v_call: TRBV5-1; clone_size: NA; j_call: TRBJ2-7; cdr3_length: 14; d_call: NA; cdr3_nt: TGCGCCAGCCAACCTGAGAAGTGGGGGGACGAGCAGTACTTC; cdr3_aa: CASQPEKWGDEQYF
v_call: TRBV19; clone_size: NA; j_call: TRBJ2-7; cdr3_length: 13; d_call: NA; cdr3_nt: TGTGCCAGTAGTTATGCCCAGAACTACGAGCAGTACTTC; cdr3_aa: CASSYAQNYEQYF
v_call: TRBV15; clone_size: NA; j_call: TRBJ1-6; cdr3_length: 14; d_call: NA; cdr3_nt: TGTGCCACCAGCACCGCCGGGGGAAGTTCACCCCTCCACTTT; cdr3_aa: CATSTAGGSSPLHF
v_call: TRBV4-1; clone_size: NA; j_call: TRBJ1-1; cdr3_length: 16; d_call: NA; cdr3_nt: TGCGCCAGCAGCCAAGGGGTGACAGCCTCCATCACTGAAGCTTTCTTT; cdr3_aa: CASSQGVTASITEAFF
v_call: TRBV7-9; clone_size: NA; j_call: TRBJ2-7; cdr3_length: 16; d_call: TRBD1; cdr3_nt: TGTGCCAGCAGCTTAGCACAGGGACAGGGGCCCAACGAGCAGTACTTC; cdr3_aa: CASSLAQGQGPNEQYF
v_call: TRBV19; clone_size: NA; j_call: TRBJ2-2; cdr3_length: 13; d_call: NA; cdr3_nt: TGTGCCAGTACTAATCCGAACACCGGGGAGCTGTTTTTT; cdr3_aa: CASTNPNTGELFF
v_call: TRBV6-1; clone_size: NA; j_call: TRBJ2-7; cdr3_length: 14; d_call: TRBD1; cdr3_nt: TGTGCCAGCAGCGGGACAGGGAACTCCTACGAGCAGTACTTC; cdr3_aa: CASSGTGNSYEQYF